A single sample gave rise to the 21 T cell receptor beta chains below, sequenced in a study of cytomegalovirus exposure and HLA in healthy donors. In the PCR, 60 Vbeta and 13 Jbeta primers were used. Profiling relied on immunoSEQ multiplex PCR, and the TCRdb table lists in-frame clones only, not all of them. This sample has about 88,000 clones; 75% to 90% occur once, and the top ten carry 2% to 2.5%. Sequenced input: PBMCs. The receptors come from a man aged 18 to 30 in good health and CMV-seronegative.

The rearrangement uses TRBV19 and TRBJ2-1; TRBD2 might be the D (6 bases). V lost 1 base, J lost 8 bases, and 6 bases lay in between. Germline CDR1 LNHDA, CDR2 SQIVND (reference sequence). The CDR3 length is 12 residues. CDR3 sequence reads: CASSIGLDEQFF. The CDR3 region has the DNA TGTGCCAGTAGTATAGGACTAGATGAGCAGTTCTTC. The entire variable domain, with the rest obtained from reference TRBV19 and TRBJ2-1, is as follows: DGGITQSPKYLFRKEGQNVTLSCEQNLNHDAMYWYRQDPGQGLRLIYYSQIVNDFQKGDIAEGYSVSREKKESFPLTVTSAQKNPTAFYLCASSIGLDEQFFGPGTRLTVL.

The chain is built from TRBV27 and TRBJ2-7; 7 nucleotides match TRBD1. Germline V gives CDR1 MNHEY, CDR2 SMNVEV (reference sequence). V shed 5 bases and J 4 bases; nucleotides not matched to a gene: 14. The CDR3 runs 16 residues. For the CDR3, the DNA is TGTGCCAGCAGTCCCCCCGGGACAGTAAGGAGGTACGAGCAGTACTTC. Protein product: CASSPPGTVRRYEQYF.

Written as DNA, the CDR3 is TGTGCCAGCAGTCCCTCTCCGAATGAGCAGTTCTTC. As protein: CASSPSPNEQFF. The chain links TRBV28 to TRBJ2-1; D not certain. This CDR3 region has 12 residues. Trimming left V 5 bases short and J 7 bases short, with 9 bases between. Per the germline V gene, CDR1 is MDHEN and CDR2 is SYDVKM.

This clone was recorded once. The chain couples TRBV5-1 to TRBJ2-3; tentatively, D is TRBD1 (6 bases). The CDR3 consists of 15 residues. Per the germline V gene, CDR1 is SGHRS and CDR2 is YFSETQ. V was pared by 0 bases and J by 5 bases, with 13 bases between. CDR3 coding DNA: TGCGCCAGCAGCTTGGGGGCCCGAGGGGGAGATACGCAGTATTTT. Translating gives CASSLGARGGDTQYF.

The chain links TRBV7-6 to TRBJ2-4, with 8 bases fitting TRBD1. Germline V gene lookup returns CDR1 SGHVS and CDR2 FNYEAQ. The CDR3 sequence is 18 residues long. V lost 1 base and J lost 7; bases outside the gene matches: 15. The CDR3 sequence is CASSLGGAEMGQVNIQYF. CDR3 bases: TGTGCCAGCAGCTTAGGAGGGGCGGAAATGGGACAGGTCAACATTCAGTACTTC.

Turning to this clone: This sample includes further DNA sequences coding for the same CDR3. J is TRBJ2-2 and V is TRBV4-3; no definite D call. The CDR3 is 15 amino acids. Germline V CDR1 and CDR2: LGHNA, YSLEER. V shed 0 bases and J shed 6 bases, with 11 bases lying between them. The CDR3, as DNA: TGCGCCAGCAGCCAAGATTCACTCTACCCCGGGGAGCTGTTTTTT. Translation: CASSQDSLYPGELFF.

The CDR3 DNA is TGCGCCAGCAGCTTGGATGCTAGCGGCGTCTCCTACGAGCAGTACTTC. It codes for CASSLDASGVSYEQYF. The V and J genes are TRBV5-1 and TRBJ2-7, with TRBD2 matching 7 bases. CDR1 and CDR2 from the germline V gene are SGHRS and YFSETQ. The CDR3 contains 16 residues. V dropped 0 bases and J dropped 0; count of bases not matched to a gene: 6.

The chain recombines TRBV28 with TRBJ2-1; D remains ambiguous. The CDR3 covers 14 residues. The germline CDR1 and CDR2 sequences are MDHEN and SYDVKM. Trimming shortened V by 5 bases and J by 6 bases, and 14 bases separated the two germline ends. CDR3 in amino acids: CASSIPGVGNEQFF. The CDR3 nucleotides read TGTGCCAGCAGTATCCCCGGAGTCGGCAATGAGCAGTTCTTC.

V usage is TRBV5-1 and J usage is TRBJ1-1; the D gene is possibly TRBD1 (6 bases). This CDR3 region has 14 residues. Trimming left V 7 bases short and J 3 bases short, with 16 bases between. Germline V gene data show CDR1 as SGHRS and CDR2 as YFSETQ. The CDR3 region is CASGPSGGDTEAFF. The CDR3 bases are TGCGCCAGCGGGCCCTCGGGGGGCGACACTGAAGCTTTCTTT.

In the case of this clone: A junction boundary mismatches the germline segment, possibly from a read error. The chain couples TRBV7-9 to TRBJ2-7, with 9 positions matching TRBD1. The CDR3 runs 15 residues. Germline lookup yields CDR1 SEHNR and CDR2 FQNEAQ (reference sequence). CDR3 sequence: CSSSSGQGPTYEQYF. CDR3 bases: TGTTCCAGCAGCTCGGGACAGGGCCCCACCTACGAGCAGTACTTC.

The chain has TRBV27 and TRBJ1-2; 10 bases are shared with TRBD1. J was trimmed by 5 bases and V by 5 bases; bases with no gene match: 11. Germline V gene data show CDR1 as MNHEY and CDR2 as SMNVEV (reference sequence). The CDR3 sequence is 16 residues long. The CDR3 protein is CASSPTGTGDRYGYTF. CDR3 coding DNA: TGTGCCAGCAGTCCCACCGGGACAGGGGATCGGTATGGCTACACCTTC.

This chain joins TRBV18 and TRBJ1-1, with D possibly TRBD1 on 6 matching bases. V dropped 3 bases and J dropped 0 bases, with 17 bases sitting between them. Per germline, CDR1 KGHSH and CDR2 LQKENI. The CDR3 contains 17 residues. The CDR3 DNA is TGTGCCAGCTCACCTCGAAATCAGGGGCTGGTGAACACTGAAGCTTTCTTT. This sequence encodes CASSPRNQGLVNTEAFF. Based on the CDR3 plus reference TRBV18 and TRBJ1-1, the full variable domain is NAGVMQNPRHLVRRRGQEARLRCSPMKGHSHVYWYRQLPEEGLKFMVYLQKENIIDESGMPKERFSAEFPKEGPSILRIQQVVRGDSAAYFCASSPRNQGLVNTEAFFGQGTRLTVV.

The V and J genes are TRBV27 and TRBJ2-1; D gene ambiguous. In germline, CDR1 is MNHEY, CDR2 SMNVEV (reference sequence). The V gene lost 6 bases and the J gene lost 7 bases, with 13 bases spanning the gap. The CDR3 is made up of 13 amino acids. The CDR3 protein is CASSPDPGNEQFF. The CDR3 bases are TGTGCCAGCAGCCCCGACCCCGGGAATGAGCAGTTCTTC.

The chain links TRBV7-6 to TRBJ1-1; D not certain. This CDR3 spans 15 amino acids. The germline gives CDR1 SGHVS, CDR2 FNYEAQ. Trimming removed 6 bases at V and 1 base at J, with 15 bases between. In nucleotides, the CDR3 is TGTGCCAGCAGACCCGCCGCTGACAAGAACACTGAAGCTTTCTTT. This codes for CASRPAADKNTEAFF.

The chain couples TRBV9 to TRBJ2-7; 9 bases line up with TRBD2. V was pared by 2 bases and J by 6 bases, with 6 bases of the junction left unmatched. The V gene's germline CDR1 is SGDLS and CDR2 YYNGEE. The CDR3 extends over 14 amino acids. CDR3: CASSVKVAGAEQYF. Here the CDR3 DNA reads TGTGCCAGCAGCGTTAAGGTAGCGGGAGCCGAGCAGTACTTC.

Worth noting for this clone: Within the sample, other DNA sequences also encode this same CDR3. The chain uses TRBV7-9 and TRBJ2-3; 11 bases align to TRBD2. CDR3 length equals 15 residues. Germline V gene lookup returns CDR1 SEHNR and CDR2 FQNEAQ (reference sequence). Trimming removed 3 bases from V and 4 bases from J; junction bases left unmatched: 3. The CDR3: CASSLEGLAADTQYF. CDR3 sequence (DNA): TGTGCCAGCAGCTTGGAGGGACTAGCGGCAGATACGCAGTATTTT.

J is TRBJ2-3 and V is TRBV15; D is perhaps TRBD2 (6 bases). Germline CDR1 reads LNHNV; CDR2 reads YYDKDF (reference sequence). The CDR3 length is 15 residues. V was clipped by 9 bases and J by 1 base, with 17 bases between them. The CDR3 spells CATTWDGRGTDTQYF. The CDR3, as DNA: TGTGCCACGACTTGGGACGGGAGAGGCACAGATACGCAGTATTTT.

The chain recombines TRBV9 with TRBJ2-3; TRBD2 aligns across 14 bases. CDR3 size: 19 residues. J lost 5 bases, V lost 0 bases, and 11 bases had no gene match. Per the germline V gene, CDR1 is SGDLS and CDR2 is YYNGEE. This CDR3 is CASSVAQGGLAGVGDTQYF. CDR3 nucleotides: TGTGCCAGCAGCGTAGCTCAGGGGGGACTAGCGGGAGTTGGAGATACGCAGTATTTT.

This clone was detected only a few times. The chain links TRBV6-1 to TRBJ1-5; TRBD1 might be the D (6 bases). CDR1 MNHNS and CDR2 SASEGT come from the germline V gene. V was pared by 8 bases and J by 0 bases, with 11 bases between. The CDR3 covers 14 residues. Here the CDR3 reads CASEGGYSNQPQHF. In DNA form, the CDR3 reads TGTGCCAGCGAAGGGGGTTATAGCAATCAGCCCCAGCATTTT.

The chain couples TRBV6-5 to TRBJ2-7; a weak D match, TRBD1 (6 bases). V gave up 5 bases and J gave up 5 bases, with 13 bases separating them. The CDR3 contains 13 residues. Germline V CDR1 and CDR2: MNHEY, SVGAGI. Here the CDR3 DNA reads TGTGCCAGCAGTAAAACAGGGTTCAACGAGCAGTACTTC. It is translated as CASSKTGFNEQYF.

The chain uses TRBV28 and TRBJ1-1, with D possibly matching TRBD1 (5 bases). Looked up from germline, CDR1 is MDHEN and CDR2 is SYDVKM. Deletions cut 1 base from V and 11 bases from J, with 14 bases between. CDR3 length: 13 amino acids. The CDR3 spells CASSLSRWAGAFF. The CDR3 nucleotides are TGTGCCAGCAGTTTATCTCGATGGGCAGGGGCTTTCTTT.